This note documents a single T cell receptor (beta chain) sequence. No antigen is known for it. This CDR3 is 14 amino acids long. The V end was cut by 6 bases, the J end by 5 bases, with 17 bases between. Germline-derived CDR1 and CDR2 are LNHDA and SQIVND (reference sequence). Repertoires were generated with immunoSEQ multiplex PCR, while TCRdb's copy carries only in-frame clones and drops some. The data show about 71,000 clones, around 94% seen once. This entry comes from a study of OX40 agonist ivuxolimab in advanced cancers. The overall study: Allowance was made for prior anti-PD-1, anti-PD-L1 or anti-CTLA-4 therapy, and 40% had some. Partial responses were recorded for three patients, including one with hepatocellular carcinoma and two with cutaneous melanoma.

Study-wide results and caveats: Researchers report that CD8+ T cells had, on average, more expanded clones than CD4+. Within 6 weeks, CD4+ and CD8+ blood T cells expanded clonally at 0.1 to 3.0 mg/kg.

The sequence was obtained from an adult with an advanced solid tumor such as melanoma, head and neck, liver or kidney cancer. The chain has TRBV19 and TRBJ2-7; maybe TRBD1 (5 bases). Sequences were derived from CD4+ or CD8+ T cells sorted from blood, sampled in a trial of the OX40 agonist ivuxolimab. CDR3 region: CASSEQVYLNEQYF. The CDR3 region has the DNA TGTGCCAGTAGCGAACAGGTGTATTTGAACGAGCAGTACTTC.